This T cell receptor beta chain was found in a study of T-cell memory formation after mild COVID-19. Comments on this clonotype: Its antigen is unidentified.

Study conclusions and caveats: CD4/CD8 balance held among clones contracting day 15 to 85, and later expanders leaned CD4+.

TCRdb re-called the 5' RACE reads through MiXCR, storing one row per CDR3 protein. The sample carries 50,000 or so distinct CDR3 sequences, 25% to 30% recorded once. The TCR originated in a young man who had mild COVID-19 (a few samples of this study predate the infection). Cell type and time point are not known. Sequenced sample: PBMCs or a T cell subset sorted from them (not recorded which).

In DNA, the CDR3 is TGTGCCAGCAGTGCCGCACCAGGGGATCGGAATGAGCAGTTCTTC. It yields the protein CASSAAPGDRNEQFF. The V and J genes are TRBV25-1 and TRBJ2-1, with D possibly being TRBD1 (6 bases). CDR1 is MGHDK and CDR2 is SYGVNS in the germline V gene. The CDR3 runs to 15 residues. V was pared by 4 bases and J by 7 bases, with 17 bases between.